This T cell receptor (beta chain) derives from a study of blood T cell repertoires in COVID-19. Looking at the study overall: T cells, B-cell-depleted T cells, or PBMCs provided the cDNA or gDNA that served as material.

Authors' analysis steps: It was from reference gene primer amplification that nucleated cell counts were estimated. This table comes from immunoSEQ multiplex PCR, and its TCRdb copy is limited to in-frame clones, with some not included. The D gene and trimming were derived from the DNA, and the V and J assignments and clone size from that table. The table shows about 120,000 clones, with 90% occurring only once. The Seattle site enrolled patients during active infection and followed them longitudinally. The CDR3 has 15 amino acids. Germline lookup yields CDR1 SGHTA and CDR2 FQGNSA. V was trimmed by 0 bases and J by 3 bases, leaving 12 bases between them.

V and J are TRBV7-2 and TRBJ2-7; weak D call: TRBD2 (7 bases). This receptor was taken from a woman aged 55-69 years with COVID-19, enrolled during active disease. Source material: peripheral blood. Here the CDR3 reads CASSLASGGHYEQYF. The CDR3 coding sequence is TGTGCCAGCAGCTTAGCCTCGGGGGGCCACTACGAGCAGTACTTC.